This T cell receptor delta chain was captured in a study of DNA immune sequencing with unique molecular identifiers (dated by TCRdb to about 2020). Looking at the study overall: Immunomagnetic cell separation was used to enrich gammadelta T cells from buffy coats, and the genomic DNA of the enriched gammadelta T cells was sequenced. gammadelta T cells were enriched from PBMC of some ten healthy individuals by fluorescence-activated cell sorting. To compare enriched with non-enriched material, approximately 99 ng of enriched gammadelta T-cell DNA and approximately 900 ng of non-enriched PBMC DNA were sequenced. An ultrasensitive DNA-based TRD repertoire sequencing method using PCR-introduced unique molecular identifiers was developed and validated in the study. The method was validated on synthetic reference molecules and on blood samples from healthy individuals. All donors were healthy people, and ten of the donors were profiled using sorted gammadelta T cells from peripheral blood.

The library relied on multiplex PCR. Genomic DNA was amplified with a 32-plex assay using primers for all 8 TRDV and 4 TRDJ genes covering the CDR3. During approximately 3 cycles of barcoding PCR, a 12-nucleotide UMI was attached, and a second PCR using Illumina adapter primers followed. AMPure XP beads were used for library purification, and library quality was checked on a Fragment Analyzer with the HS NGS Fragment kit. Sequencing was run on an Illumina MiniSeq mid-output kit with around 22% PhiX and 150 cycles of paired-end reads. On the study's bioinformatics: MIGEC version 1.2.9 was used to process the reads, grouping the reads by UMI and building error-corrected consensus sequences. For post-processing, modified scripts from VDJtools version 1.2.1 were used together with the tcR R package. Via CATT, TCRdb reprocessed the public reads, and rows with identical DNA were then joined. In this record, the V and J calls reflect TCRdb's handling and not the investigators' own analysis. The sample has over a thousand delta-chain clones on record, 9.5% to 15% of them singletons. About 54% of the sample lies in the top ten.

Notes on this clone: What this receptor recognizes is not known. It has no much larger one-base neighbor in the sample; base qualities were not kept.

The V end loses 2 bases and the J end loses 0 bases, and a stretch of 31 bases separates them. The CDR3, cysteine through phenylalanine, is 22 amino acids long. Only the CDR3 part of the read is kept: 66 bases, read in frame from the first base. CDR1 and CDR2, looked up from the germline V gene, are TSWWSYY and QGS. Broader findings and caveats from the paper: TRDV2 paired with TRDJ1 was the most common TRD rearrangement among clonotypes in healthy donors. The primer-based approach is unable to detect novel TRD sequences that the primers do not target. TRD repertoire diversity differed among healthy donors, and several donors were highly oligoclonal, with the top 5 clonotypes making up more than half of productive molecules.

The sequence links TRDV1 to TRDJ1, with a tentative D gene TRDD3 over 8 matching bases. The J gene was not available in TCRdb and was assigned here by matching the DNA to germline segments. Sequences were obtained from gamma-delta T cells enriched from blood buffy coat, or unenriched PBMCs (not recorded which). The sequence was collected from a human donor in good health. The DNA sequence is as follows: TGTGCTCTTGGGGAAGGGGTCCTTCCTTACTGGGGGCAAGGGGTGTACACCGATAAACTCATCTTT. Its translation reads: CALGEGVLPYWGQGVYTDKLIF.